In its sample, the clone carrying this T cell receptor (beta chain) was seen a few times. This specimen comes from a study of blood T cell repertoires in COVID-19. Resolution of symptoms, clearance, or two negative PCRs was present in recovered Cohort 3 donors. With 7 bases clipped from V and 1 base from J, the junction kept 9 bases outside the gene matches. The germline CDR1 and CDR2 sequences are LNHDA and SQIVND (reference sequence). The CDR3 is 16 amino acids. Clones were sequenced by immunoSEQ multiplex PCR, and TCRdb holds only the in-frame ones, with some missing. The table records about 300,000 clones, about 93% of them present only once.

The genes are TRBV19 and TRBJ2-4; 8 bases fit TRBD2. The receptor's source is a woman between 25 and 40 years old who had recovered from COVID-19. The specimen was PBMCs or T cells enriched from blood (not recorded which). The CDR3 coding sequence is TGTGCCAGTACCCCAGGAGCGGGAGAGGCCAAAAACATTCAGTACTTC. It is translated as CASTPGAGEAKNIQYF.